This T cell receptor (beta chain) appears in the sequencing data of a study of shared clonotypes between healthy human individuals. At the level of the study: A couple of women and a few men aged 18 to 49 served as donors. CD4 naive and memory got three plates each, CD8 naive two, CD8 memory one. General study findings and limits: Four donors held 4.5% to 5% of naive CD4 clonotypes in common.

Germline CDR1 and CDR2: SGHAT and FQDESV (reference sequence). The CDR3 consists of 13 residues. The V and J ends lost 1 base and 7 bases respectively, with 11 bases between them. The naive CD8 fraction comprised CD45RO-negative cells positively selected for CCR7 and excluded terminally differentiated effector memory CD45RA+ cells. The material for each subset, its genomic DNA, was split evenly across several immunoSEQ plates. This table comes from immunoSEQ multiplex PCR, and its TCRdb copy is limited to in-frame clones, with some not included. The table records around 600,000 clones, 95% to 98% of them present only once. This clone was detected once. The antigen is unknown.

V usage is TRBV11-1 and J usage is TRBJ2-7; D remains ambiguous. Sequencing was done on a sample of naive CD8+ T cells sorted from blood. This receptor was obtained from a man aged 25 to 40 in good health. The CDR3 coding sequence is TGTGCCAGCAGCTTAGGGACCTACGAAGAGCAGTACTTC. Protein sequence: CASSLGTYEEQYF.